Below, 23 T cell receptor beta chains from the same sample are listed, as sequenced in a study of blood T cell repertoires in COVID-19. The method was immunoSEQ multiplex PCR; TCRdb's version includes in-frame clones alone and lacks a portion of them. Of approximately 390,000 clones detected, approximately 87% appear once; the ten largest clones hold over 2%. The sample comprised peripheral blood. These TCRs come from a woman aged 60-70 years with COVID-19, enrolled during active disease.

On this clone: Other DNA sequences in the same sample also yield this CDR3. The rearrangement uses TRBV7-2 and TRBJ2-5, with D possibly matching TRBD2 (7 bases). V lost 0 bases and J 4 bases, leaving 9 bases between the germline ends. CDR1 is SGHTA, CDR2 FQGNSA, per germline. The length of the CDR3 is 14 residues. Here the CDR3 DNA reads TGTGCCAGCAGCTTAGCAGGGGGGGGAGAGACCCAGTACTTC. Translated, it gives CASSLAGGGETQYF. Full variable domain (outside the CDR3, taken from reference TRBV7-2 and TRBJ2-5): GAGVSQSPSNKVTEKGKDVELRCDPISGHTALYWYRQSLGQGLEFLIYFQGNSAPDKSGLPSDRFSAERTGGSVSTLTIQRTQQEDSAVYLCASSLAGGGETQYFGPGTRLLVL.

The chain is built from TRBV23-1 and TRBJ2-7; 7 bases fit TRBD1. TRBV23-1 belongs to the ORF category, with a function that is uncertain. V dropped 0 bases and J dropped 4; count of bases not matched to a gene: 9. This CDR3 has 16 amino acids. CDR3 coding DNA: TGCGCCAGCAGTCAATCAGGGACAGATATAATATACGAGCAGTACTTC. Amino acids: CASSQSGTDIIYEQYF.

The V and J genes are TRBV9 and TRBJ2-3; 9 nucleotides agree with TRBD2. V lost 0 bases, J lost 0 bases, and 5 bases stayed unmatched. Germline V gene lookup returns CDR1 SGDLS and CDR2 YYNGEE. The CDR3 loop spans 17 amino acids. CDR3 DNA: TGTGCCAGCAGCGTAGACCAGCGGGGGGCGAGCACAGATACGCAGTATTTT. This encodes CASSVDQRGASTDTQYF. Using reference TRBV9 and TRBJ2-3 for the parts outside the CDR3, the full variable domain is DSGVTQTPKHLITATGQRVTLRCSPRSGDLSVYWYQQSLDQGLQFLIQYYNGEERAKGNILERFSAQQFPDLHSELNLSSLELGDSALYFCASSVDQRGASTDTQYFGPGTRLTVL.

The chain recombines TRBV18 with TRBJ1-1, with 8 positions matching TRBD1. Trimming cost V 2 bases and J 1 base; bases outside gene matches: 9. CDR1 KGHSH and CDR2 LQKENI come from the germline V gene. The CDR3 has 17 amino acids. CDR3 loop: CASSPRQGPAGNTEAFF. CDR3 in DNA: TGTGCCAGCTCACCAAGACAGGGGCCGGCGGGGAACACTGAAGCTTTCTTT.

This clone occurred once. This CDR3 is CASSIYNRAFSGNTIYF. In DNA, the CDR3 is TGTGCCAGTAGTATCTATAACAGGGCGTTCTCTGGAAACACCATATATTTT. The chain combines TRBV19 with TRBJ1-3; TRBD1 might be the D (6 bases). CDR3 length: 17 residues. CDR1 and CDR2 (germline): LNHDA, SQIVND (reference sequence). Trimming shortened V by 3 bases and J by 0 bases, and 15 bases separated the two germline ends.

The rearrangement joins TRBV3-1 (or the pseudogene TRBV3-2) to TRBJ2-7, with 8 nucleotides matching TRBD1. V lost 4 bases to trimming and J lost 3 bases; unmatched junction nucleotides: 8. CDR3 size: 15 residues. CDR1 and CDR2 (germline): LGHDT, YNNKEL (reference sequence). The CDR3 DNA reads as TGTGCCAGCAGCCTTCTAGGACAGGGAGACTACGAGCAGTACTTC. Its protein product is CASSLLGQGDYEQYF.

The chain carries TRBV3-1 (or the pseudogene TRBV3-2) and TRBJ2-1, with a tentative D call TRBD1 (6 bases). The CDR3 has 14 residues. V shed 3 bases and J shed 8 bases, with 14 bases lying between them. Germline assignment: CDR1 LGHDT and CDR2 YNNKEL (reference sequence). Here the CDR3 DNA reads TGTGCCAGCAGCCAGGCTAGACAGGCCGATGAGCAGTTCTTC. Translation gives CASSQARQADEQFF.

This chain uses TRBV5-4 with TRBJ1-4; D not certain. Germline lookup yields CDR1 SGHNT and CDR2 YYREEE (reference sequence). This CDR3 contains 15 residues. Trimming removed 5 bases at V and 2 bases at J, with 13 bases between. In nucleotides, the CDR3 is TGTGCCAGCAGTCTACAGAGTGCCACTAATGAAAAACTGTTTTTT. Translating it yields CASSLQSATNEKLFF.

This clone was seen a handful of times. DNA for the CDR3: TGTGCCGCGGGGGGGGGACTAAGCAATCAGCCCCAGCATTTT. Amino acids: CAAGGGLSNQPQHF. The chain has TRBV28 and TRBJ1-5; D is perhaps TRBD1 (5 bases). V shed 11 bases and J shed 1 base, with 15 bases lying between them. The CDR3 extends over 14 amino acids. Germline assignment: CDR1 MDHEN and CDR2 SYDVKM.

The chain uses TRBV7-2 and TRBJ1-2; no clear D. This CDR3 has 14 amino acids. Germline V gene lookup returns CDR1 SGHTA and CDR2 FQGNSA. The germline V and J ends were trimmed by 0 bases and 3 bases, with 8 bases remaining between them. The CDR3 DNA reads TGTGCCAGCAGCTTAGCCGAGGGCCACTATGGCTACACCTTC. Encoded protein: CASSLAEGHYGYTF. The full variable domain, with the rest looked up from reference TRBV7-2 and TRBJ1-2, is GAGVSQSPSNKVTEKGKDVELRCDPISGHTALYWYRQSLGQGLEFLIYFQGNSAPDKSGLPSDRFSAERTGGSVSTLTIQRTQQEDSAVYLCASSLAEGHYGYTFGSGTRLTVV.

The CDR3 loop reads CAISEMGTPQETQYF. CDR3 DNA: TGTGCCATCAGTGAGATGGGGACTCCCCAAGAGACCCAGTACTTC. The chain combines TRBV10-3 with TRBJ2-5; possibly TRBD2 for D (6 bases). The germline V and J ends were trimmed by 2 bases and 1 base, with 11 bases remaining between them. CDR3 length: 15 amino acids. Germline V lookup: CDR1 ENHRY, CDR2 SYGVKD.

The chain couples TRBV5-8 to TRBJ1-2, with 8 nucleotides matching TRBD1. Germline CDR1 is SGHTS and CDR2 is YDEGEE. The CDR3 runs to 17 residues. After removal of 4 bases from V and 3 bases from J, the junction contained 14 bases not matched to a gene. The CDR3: CASSHTLSGQAYYGYTF. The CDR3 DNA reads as TGTGCCAGCAGCCACACGTTATCGGGACAGGCCTACTATGGCTACACCTTC.

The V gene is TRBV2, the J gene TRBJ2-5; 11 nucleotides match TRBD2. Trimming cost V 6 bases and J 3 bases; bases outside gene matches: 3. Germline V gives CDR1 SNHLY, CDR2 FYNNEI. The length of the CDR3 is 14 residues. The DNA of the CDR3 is TGTGCCAGCAGGCAGGGACTAGCGGAAGAGACCCAGTACTTC. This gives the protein CASRQGLAEETQYF.

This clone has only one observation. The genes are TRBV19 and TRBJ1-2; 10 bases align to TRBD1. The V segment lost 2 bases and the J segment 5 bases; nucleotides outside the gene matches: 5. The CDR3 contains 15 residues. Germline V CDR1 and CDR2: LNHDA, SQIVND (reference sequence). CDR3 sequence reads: CASSINRQGAYGYTF. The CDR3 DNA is TGTGCCAGTAGTATAAATCGACAGGGGGCGTATGGCTACACCTTC. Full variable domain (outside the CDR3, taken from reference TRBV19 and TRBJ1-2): DGGITQSPKYLFRKEGQNVTLSCEQNLNHDAMYWYRQDPGQGLRLIYYSQIVNDFQKGDIAEGYSVSREKKESFPLTVTSAQKNPTAFYLCASSINRQGAYGYTFGSGTRLTVV.

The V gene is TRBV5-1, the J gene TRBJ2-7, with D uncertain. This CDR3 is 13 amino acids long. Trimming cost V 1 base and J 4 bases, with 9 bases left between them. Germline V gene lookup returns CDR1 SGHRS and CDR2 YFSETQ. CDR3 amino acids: CASSLSPTYEQYF. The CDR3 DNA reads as TGCGCCAGCAGCTTGTCACCGACATACGAGCAGTACTTC.

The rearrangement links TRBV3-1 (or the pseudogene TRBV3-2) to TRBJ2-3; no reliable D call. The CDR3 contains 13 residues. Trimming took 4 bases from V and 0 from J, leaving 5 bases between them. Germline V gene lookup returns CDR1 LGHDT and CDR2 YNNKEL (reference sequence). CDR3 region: CASSPHSTDTQYF. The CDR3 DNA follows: TGTGCCAGCAGCCCACACAGCACAGATACGCAGTATTTT.

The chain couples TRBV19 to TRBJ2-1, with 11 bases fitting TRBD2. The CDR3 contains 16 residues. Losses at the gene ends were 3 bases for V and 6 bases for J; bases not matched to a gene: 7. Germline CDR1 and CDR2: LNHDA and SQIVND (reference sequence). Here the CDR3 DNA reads TGTGCCAGTAGTATCGCCGGGACTAGCGGCGGCAATGAGCAGTTCTTC. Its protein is CASSIAGTSGGNEQFF.

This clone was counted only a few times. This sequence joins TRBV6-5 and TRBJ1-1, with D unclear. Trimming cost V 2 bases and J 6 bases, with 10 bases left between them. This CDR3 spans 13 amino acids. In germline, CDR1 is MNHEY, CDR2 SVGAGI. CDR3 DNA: TGTGCCAGCAGTTACGGAGTAGCCGCTGAAGCTTTCTTT. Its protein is CASSYGVAAEAFF.

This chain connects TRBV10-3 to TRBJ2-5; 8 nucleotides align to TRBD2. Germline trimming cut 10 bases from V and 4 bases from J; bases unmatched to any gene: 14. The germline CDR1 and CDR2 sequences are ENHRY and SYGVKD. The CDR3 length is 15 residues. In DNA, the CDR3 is TGTGCCACCGGACTCGGGGGGGTGGGAGGAGAGACCCAGTACTTC. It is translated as CATGLGGVGGETQYF.

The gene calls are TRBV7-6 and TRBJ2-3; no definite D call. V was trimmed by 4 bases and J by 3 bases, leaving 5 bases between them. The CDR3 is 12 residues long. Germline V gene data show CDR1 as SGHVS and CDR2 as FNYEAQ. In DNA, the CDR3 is TGTGCCAGCAGCTCAGTAACAGATACGCAGTATTTT. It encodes CASSSVTDTQYF. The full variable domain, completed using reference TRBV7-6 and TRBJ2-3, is GAGVSQSPRYKVTKRGQDVALRCDPISGHVSLYWYRQALGQGPEFLTYFNYEAQQDKSGLPNDRFSAERPEGSISTLTIQRTEQRDSAMYRCASSSVTDTQYFGPGTRLTVL.

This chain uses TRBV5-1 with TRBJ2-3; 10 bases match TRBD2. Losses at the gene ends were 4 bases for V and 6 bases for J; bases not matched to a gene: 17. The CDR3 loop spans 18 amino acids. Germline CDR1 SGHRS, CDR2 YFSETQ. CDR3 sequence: CASSPPKASGGIGDTQYF. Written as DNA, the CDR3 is TGCGCCAGCAGCCCCCCAAAGGCTAGCGGGGGAATCGGGGATACGCAGTATTTT.

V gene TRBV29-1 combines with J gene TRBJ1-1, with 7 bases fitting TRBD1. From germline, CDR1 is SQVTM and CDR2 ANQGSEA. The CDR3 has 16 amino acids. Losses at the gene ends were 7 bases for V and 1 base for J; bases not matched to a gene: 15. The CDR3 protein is CSAGKDRTHSNTEAFF. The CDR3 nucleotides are TGCAGCGCGGGAAAGGACAGGACGCATTCGAACACTGAAGCTTTCTTT.

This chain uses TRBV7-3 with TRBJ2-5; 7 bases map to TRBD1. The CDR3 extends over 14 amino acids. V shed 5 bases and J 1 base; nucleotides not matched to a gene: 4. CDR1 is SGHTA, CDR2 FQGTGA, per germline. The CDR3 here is CASSPSGGQETQYF. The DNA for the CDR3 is TGTGCCAGCAGCCCGTCAGGGGGCCAAGAGACCCAGTACTTC.